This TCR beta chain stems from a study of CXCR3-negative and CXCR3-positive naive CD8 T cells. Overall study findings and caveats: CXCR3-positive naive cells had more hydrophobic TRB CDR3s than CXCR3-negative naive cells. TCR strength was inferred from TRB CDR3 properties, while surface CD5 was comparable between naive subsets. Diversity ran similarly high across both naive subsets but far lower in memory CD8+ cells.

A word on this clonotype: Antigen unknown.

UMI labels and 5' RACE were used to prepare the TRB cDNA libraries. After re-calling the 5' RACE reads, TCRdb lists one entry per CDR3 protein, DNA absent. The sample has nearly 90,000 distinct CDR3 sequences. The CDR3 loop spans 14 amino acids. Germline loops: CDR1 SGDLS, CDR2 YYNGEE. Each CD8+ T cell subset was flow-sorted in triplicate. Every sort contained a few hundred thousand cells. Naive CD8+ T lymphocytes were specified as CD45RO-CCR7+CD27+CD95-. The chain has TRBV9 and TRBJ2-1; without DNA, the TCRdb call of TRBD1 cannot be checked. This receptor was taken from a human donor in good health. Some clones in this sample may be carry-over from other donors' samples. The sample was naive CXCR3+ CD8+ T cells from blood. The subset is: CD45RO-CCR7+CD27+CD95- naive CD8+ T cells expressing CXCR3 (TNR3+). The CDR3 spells CASSVAPGLEEQFF.